This T cell receptor (beta chain) was profiled in a study of blood T cell repertoires in COVID-19. About the study: PBMCs, B-cell-depleted T cells, or T cells were the source of the cDNA or gDNA that made up the material.

Profiled with immunoSEQ multiplex PCR; TCRdb holds only in-frame clones, not every one. The sample consists of 150,000 to 200,000 clones, 75% to 80% of them appearing once. Trimming cost V 2 bases and J 13 bases; bases outside gene matches: 2. The CDR3 covers 11 residues. The sequenced sample was peripheral blood. The receptor's source is a woman in her seventies with acute or convalescent COVID-19. The rearrangement links TRBV12-3 or TRBV12-4 to TRBJ2-1, with TRBD1 matching 7 bases. CDR3 amino acids: CASSLRGRQFF. The CDR3 DNA reads as TGTGCCAGCAGTTTAAGGGGGCGTCAGTTCTTC.